The clone carrying this T cell receptor (beta chain) was observed once. This CDR3 contains 15 residues. V dropped 3 bases and J dropped 11; count of bases not matched to a gene: 9. Germline V CDR1 and CDR2: KGHDR, SFDVKD. The record originates from a study of blood T cell repertoires in COVID-19. Overall study: COVID-19 samples from acute and convalescent phases originated in the United States, Italy and Spain. Sources were T cells, B-cell-depleted T cells, or PBMCs; the material itself was cDNA or gDNA.

Clones were read by immunoSEQ multiplex PCR, and TCRdb kept only the in-frame ones, dropping some. The sample has approximately 170,000 clones; under 85% are singletons. In Seattle, patients joined the study during active infection and were tracked longitudinally. Input material: peripheral blood. The chain employs TRBV24-1 and TRBJ1-1, with TRBD1 matching 12 bases. This receptor was obtained from a woman in her 70s with COVID-19, enrolled during active disease. The CDR3 protein is CATSDPMGDRGQAFF. In nucleotides, the CDR3 is TGTGCCACCAGTGATCCAATGGGGGACAGGGGGCAGGCTTTCTTT.